This is a list of T cell receptor beta chains from one sample in a study of T cell repertoires in cytomegalovirus infection. These receptors have no known antigen. TCRdb independently ran MiXCR on the reads; one entry per CDR3 protein. In the table there are approximately 730,000 distinct CDR3 sequences, around 35% of which are singletons. The sequencing here drew on cultured PBMCs, taken from culture after CMV antigen stimulation. Receptors originate from a human donor in good health (CMV status not recorded). Some clones in this sample may be carry-over from other donors' samples. Each CDR3 is given with its conserved first and last residue. Size tells how often a clone was seen (once, few, many) or the class of an expanded clone, and some rows leave it out.

v_call | clone_size | cdr3_aa
TRBV7-2 | - | CASRGGGGSSSYQETQYF
TRBV7-9 | - | CASSLMAGAFGNTIYF
TRBV12-3/TRBV12-4 | - | CASSARLGTSYNEQFF
TRBV12-3/TRBV12-4 | few | CASSQEAYEQYF
TRBV7-9 | - | CASSLGDSPNYGYTF
TRBV29-1 | - | CSFREAGDTQYF
TRBV4-1 | - | CASSQVQLSWGGRSKNEQFF
TRBV4-1 | - | CASSRYPGRAAGANVLTF
TRBV4-3 | - | CASSQDGGGSYNEQFF
TRBV20-1 | few | CSARDSRSYEQYF
TRBV20-1 | - | CSAKGGNTIYF
TRBV6-6 | - | CASRLGGGANVLTF
TRBV28 | - | CASSRRILTFYEQYF
TRBV20-1 | - | CSATLMGRGYGYTF
TRBV6-5 | - | CASSYSSQGGWDEQYF
TRBV20-1 | few | CSAGDRVKSAGTEAFF
TRBV12-3/TRBV12-4 | - | CASSPRDGSGSTIYF